This TCR beta chain was sequenced in a study of T-cell reconstitution after alpha-beta-depleted transplantation in children. General observations from the study: At one year after transplant, newly produced T cells mostly accounted for T-cell counts and diversity. By about two months after transplant, alpha-beta T cells reportedly arose from several hundred graft clones that had expanded. Elevated TCRbeta diversity at day 60 was traced, in some patients, to surviving recipient T cells and thymic progenitors.

In its sample, this clonotype was seen many times. Its antigen is undetermined. Preparation of the TCRbeta library involved a method that used unique molecular identifiers. TCRdb independently ran MiXCR on the PCR reads; one entry per CDR3 protein. The sample consists of about 120,000 distinct CDR3 sequences, under 30% of them appearing once. The clonotype originates from a male patient between 2 and 9 years old who had a stem cell transplant for chronic granulomatous disease, so the T cells may come from the graft donor. The specimen comprised PBMCs, mostly from graft donor cells, sampled 180 days after TCRalphabeta/CD19-depleted stem cell transplant.

The CDR3 is CASSLVPGLADPQETQYF. The CDR3 DNA follows: TGTGCCAGCAGCTTAGTTCCGGGACTAGCGGACCCCCAAGAGACCCAGTACTTC. The genes are TRBV7-8 and TRBJ2-5; 11 nucleotides match TRBD2. The CDR3 covers 18 residues. Germline V gene data show CDR1 as SGHVS and CDR2 as FQNEAQ. J gave up 1 base and V 1 base, and 8 bases lay outside the gene matches.